This T cell receptor (beta chain) was profiled in a study of cytomegalovirus exposure and HLA in healthy donors. The germline V and J ends were trimmed by 1 base and 2 bases, with 16 bases remaining between them. CDR3 size: 17 residues. The germline V gene encodes CDR1 MGHRA and CDR2 YSYEKL. PCR employed 60 Vbeta and 13 Jbeta primers. Data came from immunoSEQ multiplex PCR; TCRdb stores just in-frame clones and leaves some out. This table holds fewer than 150,000 clones, 70% to 80% found once. This clonotype was obtained from a male donor in good health and CMV-seronegative. Material for sequencing was PBMCs. This chain uses TRBV4-1 with TRBJ2-3; no clear D. The CDR3 here is CASSQGYGARITDTQYF. CDR3 sequence (DNA): TGCGCCAGCAGCCAAGGATACGGAGCTAGGATCACAGATACGCAGTATTTT.